This T cell receptor beta chain was sequenced during a study of cytomegalovirus exposure and HLA in healthy donors. Germline CDR1 SGHKS, CDR2 YYEKEE (reference sequence). Trimming pared 3 bases from V and 3 bases from J, leaving 16 bases between. This CDR3 comprises 16 residues. Vbeta (60) and Jbeta (13) primers were used in the PCR. The assay was immunoSEQ multiplex PCR, and TCRdb's table has in-frame clones only and misses some. The sample consists of a few hundred thousand clones, around two thirds of them appearing once. This clone was detected a few times. This TCR was sampled from a female donor in good health and CMV-seronegative. This rearrangement joins TRBV5-5 to TRBJ2-1; possible D gene TRBD2, 6 bases. The sequencing sample was made of PBMCs. The CDR3: CASSSVAGLYYNEQFF. For the CDR3, the DNA is TGTGCCAGCAGCTCAGTCGCGGGACTGTACTACAATGAGCAGTTCTTC.